These 26 T cell receptor beta chains were all obtained from the same sample, sequenced in a study of blood T cells in healthy people across ages. A J-beta primer mix and a sample-barcoded 5' primer were used in a second PCR of roughly 6 to 11 cycles. From the 5' RACE reads, TCRdb called clonotypes with MiXCR, one entry per CDR3 protein. This table holds around 620,000 distinct CDR3 sequences, approximately 25% found once. The sequenced sample was blood. Receptors were obtained from a woman aged 70 to 79 in good health.

The chain joins TRBV4-2 to TRBJ2-1, with TRBD2 identical over 7 bases. The germline V gene has CDR1 LGHNA and CDR2 YNFKEQ. Losses at the gene ends were 6 bases for V and 6 bases for J; bases not matched to a gene: 5. The CDR3 is 13 amino acids. The CDR3 loop reads CASRTGGGNEQFF. CDR3 sequence (DNA): TGTGCCAGCAGAACGGGGGGTGGCAATGAGCAGTTCTTC.

The chain carries TRBV7-2 and TRBJ2-7; D remains unclear. Germline CDR1 reads SGHTA; CDR2 reads FQGNSA. This CDR3 has 14 residues. V lost 1 base, J lost 4 bases, and 11 bases lay in between. The DNA for the CDR3 is TGTGCCAGCAGCTTAGGACACGGACGTTACGAGCAGTACTTC. Translating gives CASSLGHGRYEQYF.

The chain links TRBV6-2 or TRBV6-3 to TRBJ2-1, with 9 bases aligning to TRBD2. Per the germline V gene, CDR1 is MNHEY and CDR2 is SVGEGT. This CDR3 is built from 15 residues. The V and J ends lost 2 bases and 4 bases, in that order; junction bases with no gene match: 3. The CDR3 region is CASSYLAGSYNEQFF. In DNA form, the CDR3 reads TGTGCCAGCAGTTACCTAGCGGGGAGTTACAATGAGCAGTTCTTC.

There are a few counts of this clonotype. This chain uses TRBV3-1 with TRBJ2-5; D is ambiguous. This CDR3 has 12 residues. V was pared by 0 bases and J by 13 bases, with 12 bases between. Per the germline V gene, CDR1 is LGHDT and CDR2 is YNNKEL (reference sequence). CDR3 bases: TGTGCCAGCAGCCAAGATTGGGGTAGTCGGTACTTC. Translation: CASSQDWGSRYF.

This clonotype was counted only a few times. The gene calls are TRBV7-2 and TRBJ2-3; the match to TRBD2 covers 8 bases. Trimming took 4 bases from V and 5 from J; bases not matched to a gene: 11. The germline CDR1 and CDR2 sequences are SGHTA and FQGNSA. CDR3 length: 16 residues. As DNA, the CDR3 is TGTGCCAGCAGCTCCGCCGGGACTAGTGGGGTAGATACGCAGTATTTT. Residues: CASSSAGTSGVDTQYF.

The chain employs TRBV24-1 and TRBJ1-2; D gene unclear. The CDR3 contains 12 residues. V lost 5 bases and J 8 bases, leaving 11 bases between the germline ends. Germline values: CDR1 KGHDR, CDR2 SFDVKD. CDR3 region: CATSAGGQGYTF. CDR3 nucleotides: TGTGCCACCAGTGCGGGAGGTCAGGGCTACACCTTC.

The chain has TRBV20-1 and TRBJ2-4; D gene ambiguous. The germline V gene encodes CDR1 DFQATT and CDR2 SNEGSKA (reference sequence). The CDR3 spans 17 residues. V dropped 5 bases and J dropped 0 bases, with 20 bases sitting between them. CDR3 region: CSAPGEPYSLAKNIQYF. As DNA, the CDR3 is TGCAGTGCTCCCGGCGAACCCTATTCTTTAGCCAAAAACATTCAGTACTTC.

The chain has TRBV5-1 and TRBJ2-5; 7 bases are a match to TRBD1. CDR3 length equals 15 residues. The J segment lost 2 bases and the V segment lost 2 bases, leaving 6 bases of the junction unmatched. Germline lookup yields CDR1 SGHRS and CDR2 YFSETQ. The CDR3: CASSFRDSSQETQYF. As DNA, the CDR3 is TGCGCCAGCAGCTTCCGGGACAGTTCGCAAGAGACCCAGTACTTC. Full variable domain (outside the CDR3, taken from reference TRBV5-1 and TRBJ2-5): KAGVTQTPRYLIKTRGQQVTLSCSPISGHRSVSWYQQTPGQGLQFLFEYFSETQRNKGNFPGRFSGRQFSNSRSEMNVSTLELGDSALYLCASSFRDSSQETQYFGPGTRLLVL.

This sequence joins TRBV28 and TRBJ2-4, with D possibly matching TRBD2 (6 bases). The ends were cut back, 4 bases at V and 11 bases at J, with 12 bases in the middle. This CDR3 has 12 residues. From germline, CDR1 is MDHEN and CDR2 SYDVKM. The DNA of the CDR3 is TGTGCCAGCAGTTACCGCCGGGACTTTCAGTACTTC. Translated: CASSYRRDFQYF.

The V and J genes are TRBV20-1 and TRBJ2-5; 8 bases match TRBD2. V lost 6 bases, J lost 1 base, and 13 bases stayed unmatched. CDR1 is DFQATT, CDR2 SNEGSKA, per germline (reference sequence). The CDR3 consists of 16 residues. The CDR3 region has the DNA TGCAGTGCACGAGAGGGAGTTGCGGGGGGCCAAGAGACCCAGTACTTC. Translation: CSAREGVAGGQETQYF.

The rearrangement links TRBV4-3 to TRBJ1-4, with D hard to call. The germline V and J ends were trimmed by 4 bases and 8 bases, with 14 bases remaining between them. In germline, CDR1 is LGHNA, CDR2 YSLEER. This CDR3 is built from 14 residues. The CDR3 sequence: CASSLNIGSEKLFF. Here the CDR3 DNA reads TGCGCCAGCAGCCTAAACATCGGGAGCGAAAAACTGTTTTTT.

V and J are TRBV6-5 and TRBJ2-1; 8 positions match TRBD1. The J call may be wrong; the DNA end is better matched by TRBJ2-7. The CDR3 has 14 residues. The germline CDR1 and CDR2 sequences are MNHEY and SVGAGI. In nucleotides, the CDR3 is TGTGCCAGCAGTTGGACAGGGCCATCCTACGAGCAGTACTTC. Translated: CASSWTGPSYEQYF.

Here the CDR3 reads CASSDWSGVGSPLHF. The CDR3 nucleotides are TGTGCCAGCAGTGATTGGTCGGGGGTAGGTTCACCCCTCCACTTT. The chain recombines TRBV2 with TRBJ1-6; TRBD1 might be the D (5 bases). V shed 3 bases and J shed 9 bases, with 15 bases lying between them. Germline values: CDR1 SNHLY, CDR2 FYNNEI. This CDR3 spans 15 amino acids.

CDR3 in amino acids: CASSPPGGLGIQYF. As DNA, the CDR3 is TGTGCCAGCAGCCCCCCTGGGGGGCTGGGCATTCAGTACTTC. The chain uses TRBV7-9 and TRBJ2-4; D possibly matches TRBD1 or TRBD2 (6 bases each). Trimming took off 5 bases at V and 9 bases at J, with 17 bases between the two ends. The CDR3 spans 14 residues. Germline V gene lookup returns CDR1 SEHNR and CDR2 FQNEAQ (reference sequence).

This clonotype was observed a few times. The chain's CDR3 is CASSLTSGATNEKLFF. In nucleotides, the CDR3 is TGCGCCAGCAGCTTAACTTCGGGGGCAACTAATGAAAAACTGTTTTTT. The chain has TRBV5-1 and TRBJ1-4; maybe TRBD1 (5 bases). This CDR3 contains 16 residues. Per germline, CDR1 SGHRS and CDR2 YFSETQ. V dropped 2 bases and J dropped 0 bases, with 11 bases sitting between them.

The chain recombines TRBV6-5 with TRBJ1-4; no clear D. Trimming took off 0 bases at V and 6 bases at J, with 11 bases between the two ends. Germline CDR1 and CDR2: MNHEY and SVGAGI. The CDR3 runs to 15 residues. CDR3 DNA: TGTGCCAGCAGTTACTCGGACCGAAGTCATGAAAAACTGTTTTTT. This gives the protein CASSYSDRSHEKLFF.

The chain employs TRBV7-8 and TRBJ2-5; 11 bases fit TRBD2. Trimming cost V 1 base and J 4 bases; bases outside gene matches: 8. Germline V lookup: CDR1 SGHVS, CDR2 FQNEAQ. The CDR3 is 17 amino acids. CDR3 protein: CASSLVGLAGGPETQYF. The CDR3 coding sequence is TGTGCCAGCAGCTTAGTAGGGTTAGCGGGGGGGCCAGAGACCCAGTACTTC. Variable domain in full (rest from reference TRBV7-8 and TRBJ2-5): GAGVSQSPRYKVAKRGQDVALRCDPISGHVSLFWYQQALGQGPEFLTYFQNEAQLDKSGLPSDRFFAERPEGSVSTLKIQRTQQEDSAVYLCASSLVGLAGGPETQYFGPGTRLLVL.

The rearrangement joins TRBV6-2 or TRBV6-3 to TRBJ2-5; TRBD2 aligns across 9 bases. J was trimmed by 2 bases and V by 5 bases; bases with no gene match: 9. CDR3 length: 16 amino acids. Per germline, CDR1 MNHEY and CDR2 SVGEGT. The chain's CDR3 is CASSPQRGAVQETQYF. CDR3 in DNA: TGTGCCAGCAGTCCTCAGCGGGGGGCCGTACAAGAGACCCAGTACTTC.

With regard to this clonotype: Mismatch with germline at one junction end may stem from a read error. This sequence joins TRBV20-1 and TRBJ2-7, with 7 bases matching TRBD2. CDR1 and CDR2 (germline): DFQATT, SNEGSKA (reference sequence). The CDR3 is 16 residues long. CDR3 amino acids: CSAREGALSPKYEQYF. The CDR3 DNA reads TGCAGCGCTAGGGAGGGCGCCCTCAGTCCCAAATACGAGCAGTACTTC.

The chain joins TRBV12-3 or TRBV12-4 to TRBJ2-5; the match to TRBD2 covers 11 bases. The tail of the sequence fits TRBJ2-7 better, so the J call may be wrong. The CDR3 length is 16 residues. Here the CDR3 DNA reads TGTGCCAGCAGTACCCGAACTAGCGGGGGTTCCTACGAGCAGTACTTC. It translates to CASSTRTSGGSYEQYF.

This chain uses TRBV6-6 with TRBJ2-7; unclear D gene. Trimming took off 6 bases at V and 4 bases at J, with 22 bases between the two ends. Looked up from germline, CDR1 is MNHNY and CDR2 is SVGAGI (reference sequence). The CDR3 is 16 residues long. Here the CDR3 reads CASRPGVTFSPYEQYF. In nucleotides, the CDR3 is TGTGCCAGCAGGCCAGGCGTCACATTTTCCCCTTACGAGCAGTACTTC.

The chain recombines TRBV11-2 with TRBJ1-4; 7 bases agree with TRBD1. The CDR3 runs 14 residues. J lost 8 bases, V lost 3 bases, and 6 bases had no gene match. In germline, CDR1 is SGHAT, CDR2 FQNNGV. CDR3 loop: CASSFRRGGEKLFF. The CDR3 DNA sequence: TGTGCCAGCAGCTTCCGCAGGGGGGGGGAAAAACTGTTTTTT.

Turning to this clonotype: Mismatch with germline at one junction end may stem from a read error. The V gene is TRBV5-1, the J gene TRBJ2-5; 7 bases align to TRBD2. Germline CDR1 is SGHRS and CDR2 is YFSETQ. The CDR3 contains 15 residues. The CDR3 reads CAGSSGGGVVETQYF. As DNA, the CDR3 is TGCGCCGGCAGCTCGGGCGGGGGAGTTGTAGAGACCCAGTACTTC.

Comments on this clonotype: At one end, the junction sequence differs from germline, possibly due to a read error. The CDR3 is CASSLSGLAGVETRYF. DNA for the CDR3: TGTGCCAGCAGCTTATCAGGACTAGCGGGGGTCGAGACCCGGTACTTC. The chain employs TRBV7-6 and TRBJ2-5; 13 nucleotides agree with TRBD2. The CDR3 contains 16 residues. In germline, CDR1 is SGHVS, CDR2 FNYEAQ.

The CDR3 sequence is CASSLLSLRHSTEAFF. CDR3 DNA sequence: TGTGCCAGCAGTTTGCTGTCCCTGAGGCACTCCACTGAAGCTTTCTTT. The gene calls are TRBV6-2 or TRBV6-3 and TRBJ1-1, with D unclear. The V gene's germline CDR1 is MNHEY and CDR2 SVGEGT. Trimming pared 4 bases from V and 4 bases from J, leaving 19 bases between. The CDR3 contains 16 residues.

The table lists this clonotype with a few counts. The chain combines TRBV29-1 with TRBJ1-4, with D perhaps TRBD1 (6 bases). The CDR3 totals 12 residues. Germline V gene data show CDR1 as SQVTM and CDR2 as ANQGSEA. Trimming removed 4 bases from V and 6 bases from J, with 9 bases in between. The CDR3 DNA sequence: TGCAGCGTTGCCGGGGGCGATGAAAAACTGTTTTTT. The encoded protein is CSVAGGDEKLFF.